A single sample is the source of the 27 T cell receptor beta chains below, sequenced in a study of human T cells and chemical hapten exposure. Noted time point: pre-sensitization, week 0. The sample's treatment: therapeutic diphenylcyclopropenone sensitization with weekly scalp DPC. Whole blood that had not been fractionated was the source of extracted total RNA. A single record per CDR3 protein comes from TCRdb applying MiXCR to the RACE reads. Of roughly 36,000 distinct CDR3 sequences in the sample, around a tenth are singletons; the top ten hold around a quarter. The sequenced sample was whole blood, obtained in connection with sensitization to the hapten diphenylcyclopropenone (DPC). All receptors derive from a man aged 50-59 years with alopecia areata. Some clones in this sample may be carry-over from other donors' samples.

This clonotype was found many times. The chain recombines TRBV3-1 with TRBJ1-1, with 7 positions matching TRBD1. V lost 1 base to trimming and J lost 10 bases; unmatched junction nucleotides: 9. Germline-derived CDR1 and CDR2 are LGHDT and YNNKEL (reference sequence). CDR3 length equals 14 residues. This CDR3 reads CASSQVEGQSGAFF. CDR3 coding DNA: TGTGCCAGCAGCCAAGTCGAGGGACAGTCGGGAGCTTTCTTT.

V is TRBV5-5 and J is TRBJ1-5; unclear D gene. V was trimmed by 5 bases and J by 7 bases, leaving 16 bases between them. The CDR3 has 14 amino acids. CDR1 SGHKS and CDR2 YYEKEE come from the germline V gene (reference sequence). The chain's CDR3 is CASRLGGSEQPQHF. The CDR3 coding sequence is TGTGCCAGCAGACTTGGAGGGAGTGAACAGCCCCAGCATTTT.

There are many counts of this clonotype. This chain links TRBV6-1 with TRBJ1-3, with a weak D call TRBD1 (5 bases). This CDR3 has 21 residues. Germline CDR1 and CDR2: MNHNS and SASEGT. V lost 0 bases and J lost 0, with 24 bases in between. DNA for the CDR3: TGTGCCAGCAGTGAAGCGCAGGGTTGGATCCGAAAACACAGCTCTGGAAACACCATATATTTT. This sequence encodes CASSEAQGWIRKHSSGNTIYF.

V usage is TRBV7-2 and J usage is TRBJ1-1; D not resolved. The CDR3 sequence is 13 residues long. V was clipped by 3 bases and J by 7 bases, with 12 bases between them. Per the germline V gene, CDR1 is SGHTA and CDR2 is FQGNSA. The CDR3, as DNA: TGTGCCAGCAGCTTTACTGGCACGAATGAAGCTTTCTTT. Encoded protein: CASSFTGTNEAFF.

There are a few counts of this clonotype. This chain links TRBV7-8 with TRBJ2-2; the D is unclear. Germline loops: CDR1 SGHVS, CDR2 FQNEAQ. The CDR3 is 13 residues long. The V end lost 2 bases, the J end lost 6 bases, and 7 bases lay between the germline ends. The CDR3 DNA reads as TGTGCCAGCAGCTTAAGGACGTCCGGGGAGCTGTTTTTT. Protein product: CASSLRTSGELFF.

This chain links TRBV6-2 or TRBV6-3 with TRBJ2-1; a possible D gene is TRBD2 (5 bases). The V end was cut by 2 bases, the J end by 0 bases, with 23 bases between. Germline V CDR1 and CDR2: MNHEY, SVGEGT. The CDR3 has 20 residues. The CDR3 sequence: CASSYPREAKRSSSYNEQFF. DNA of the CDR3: TGTGCCAGCAGTTACCCCCGGGAAGCGAAAAGGTCATCCTCCTACAATGAGCAGTTCTTC.

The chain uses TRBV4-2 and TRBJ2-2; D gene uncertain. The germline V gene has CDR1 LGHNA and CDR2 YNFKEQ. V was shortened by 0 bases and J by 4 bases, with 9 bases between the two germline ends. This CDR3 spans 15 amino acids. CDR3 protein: CASSQESRSTGELFF. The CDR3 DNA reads TGTGCCAGCAGCCAAGAAAGCCGGAGCACCGGGGAGCTGTTTTTT.

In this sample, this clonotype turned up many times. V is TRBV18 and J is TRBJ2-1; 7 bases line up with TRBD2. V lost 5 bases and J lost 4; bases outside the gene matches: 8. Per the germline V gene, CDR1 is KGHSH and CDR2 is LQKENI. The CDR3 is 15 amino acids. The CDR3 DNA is TGTGCCAGCTCAGAGTTGCTAGCGGCATACAATGAGCAGTTCTTC. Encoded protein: CASSELLAAYNEQFF.

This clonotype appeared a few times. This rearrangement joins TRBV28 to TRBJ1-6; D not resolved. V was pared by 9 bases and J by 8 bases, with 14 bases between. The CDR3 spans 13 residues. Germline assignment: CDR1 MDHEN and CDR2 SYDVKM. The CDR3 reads CASTGKRYSPLHF. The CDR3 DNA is TGTGCCAGTACGGGGAAGAGGTATTCACCCCTCCACTTT.

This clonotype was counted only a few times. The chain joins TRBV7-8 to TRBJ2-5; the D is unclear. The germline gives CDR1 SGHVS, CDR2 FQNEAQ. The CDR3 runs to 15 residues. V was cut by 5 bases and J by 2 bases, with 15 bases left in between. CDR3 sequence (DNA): TGTGCCAGCAGCCTATATCTCGGATCTCAAGAGACCCAGTACTTC. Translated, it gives CASSLYLGSQETQYF.

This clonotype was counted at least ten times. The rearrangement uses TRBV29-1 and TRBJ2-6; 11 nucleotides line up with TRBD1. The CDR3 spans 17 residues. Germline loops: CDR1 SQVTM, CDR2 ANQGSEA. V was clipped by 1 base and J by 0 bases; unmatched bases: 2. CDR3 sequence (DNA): TGCAGCGTTGAAGGGACAGGGGGCAACTCTGGGGCCAACGTCCTGACTTTC. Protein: CSVEGTGGNSGANVLTF.

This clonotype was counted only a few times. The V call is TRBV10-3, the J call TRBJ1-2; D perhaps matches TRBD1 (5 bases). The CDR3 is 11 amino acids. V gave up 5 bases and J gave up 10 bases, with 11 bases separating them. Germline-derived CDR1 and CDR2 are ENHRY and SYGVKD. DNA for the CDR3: TGTGCCATCAGTAGAGGGGCGGACTACACCTTC. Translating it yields CAISRGADYTF.

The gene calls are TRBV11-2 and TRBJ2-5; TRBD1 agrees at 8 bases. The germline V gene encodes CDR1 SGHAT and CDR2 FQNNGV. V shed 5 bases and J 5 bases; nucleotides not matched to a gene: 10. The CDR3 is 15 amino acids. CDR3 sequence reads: CASSEGGQGGETQYF. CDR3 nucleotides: TGTGCCAGCAGCGAAGGCGGACAGGGTGGTGAGACCCAGTACTTC.

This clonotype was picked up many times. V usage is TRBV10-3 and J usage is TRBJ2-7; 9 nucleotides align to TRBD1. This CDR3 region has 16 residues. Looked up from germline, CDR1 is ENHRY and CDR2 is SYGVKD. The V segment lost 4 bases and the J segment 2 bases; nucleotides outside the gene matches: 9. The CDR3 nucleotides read TGTGCCATCAGTGGACCGGGACAGGGAAGGGCCTACGAGCAGTACTTC. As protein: CAISGPGQGRAYEQYF.

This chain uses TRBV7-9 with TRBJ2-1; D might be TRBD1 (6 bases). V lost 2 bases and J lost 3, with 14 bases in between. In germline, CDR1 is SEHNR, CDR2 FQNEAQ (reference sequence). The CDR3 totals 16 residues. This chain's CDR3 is CASSLWDEGDYNEQFF. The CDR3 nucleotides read TGTGCCAGCAGCTTATGGGATGAGGGGGACTACAATGAGCAGTTCTTC. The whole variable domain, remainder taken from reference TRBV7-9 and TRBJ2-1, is DTGVSQNPRHKITKRGQNVTFRCDPISEHNRLYWYRQTLGQGPEFLTYFQNEAQLEKSRLLSDRFSAERPKGSFSTLEIQRTEQGDSAMYLCASSLWDEGDYNEQFFGPGTRLTVL.

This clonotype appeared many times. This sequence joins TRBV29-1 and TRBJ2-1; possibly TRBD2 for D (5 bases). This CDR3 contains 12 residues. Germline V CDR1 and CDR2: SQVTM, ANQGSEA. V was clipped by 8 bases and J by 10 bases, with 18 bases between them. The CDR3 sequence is CSFQRAVTEQFF. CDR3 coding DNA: TGCAGCTTCCAGAGGGCTGTTACAGAGCAGTTCTTC.

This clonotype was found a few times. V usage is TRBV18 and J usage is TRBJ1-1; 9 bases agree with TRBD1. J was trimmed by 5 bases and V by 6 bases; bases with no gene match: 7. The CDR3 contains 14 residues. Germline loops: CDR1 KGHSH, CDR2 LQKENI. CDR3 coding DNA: TGTGCCAGCTCGCCTGACAGGGGGGGGACTGAAGCTTTCTTT. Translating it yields CASSPDRGGTEAFF.

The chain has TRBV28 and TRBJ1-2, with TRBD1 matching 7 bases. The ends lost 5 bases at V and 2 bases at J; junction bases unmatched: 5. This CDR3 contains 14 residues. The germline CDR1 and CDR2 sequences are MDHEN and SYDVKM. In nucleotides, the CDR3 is TGTGCCAGCAGTCCGACAGGGAACAACTATGGCTACACCTTC. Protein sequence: CASSPTGNNYGYTF.

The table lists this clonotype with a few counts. The CDR3 here is CASSHPGTSGRNEQFF. Written as DNA, the CDR3 is TGCGCCAGCAGCCACCCCGGGACTAGCGGGAGAAATGAGCAGTTCTTC. The chain has TRBV4-1 and TRBJ2-1; 14 bases are shared with TRBD2. Germline CDR1 MGHRA, CDR2 YSYEKL. Losses at the gene ends were 3 bases for V and 7 bases for J; bases not matched to a gene: 5. The CDR3 loop spans 16 amino acids.

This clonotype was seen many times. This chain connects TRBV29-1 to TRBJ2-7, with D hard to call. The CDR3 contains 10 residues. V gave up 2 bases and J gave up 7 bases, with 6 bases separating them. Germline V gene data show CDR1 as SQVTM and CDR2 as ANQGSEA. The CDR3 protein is CSVESGEQYF. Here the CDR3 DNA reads TGCAGCGTTGAAAGTGGAGAGCAGTACTTC.

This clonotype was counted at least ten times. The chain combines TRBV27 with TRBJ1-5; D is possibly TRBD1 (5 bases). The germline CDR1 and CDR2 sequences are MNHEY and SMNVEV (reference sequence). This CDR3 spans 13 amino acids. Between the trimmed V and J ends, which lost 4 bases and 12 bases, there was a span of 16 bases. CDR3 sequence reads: CASSSTALSLQHF. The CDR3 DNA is TGTGCCAGCAGTTCGACAGCCCTCTCGCTCCAGCATTTT.

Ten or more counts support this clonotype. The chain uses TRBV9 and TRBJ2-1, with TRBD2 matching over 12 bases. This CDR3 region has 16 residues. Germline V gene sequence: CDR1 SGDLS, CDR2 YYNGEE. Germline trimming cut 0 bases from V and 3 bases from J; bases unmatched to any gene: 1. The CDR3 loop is CASSVGLAGDYNEQFF. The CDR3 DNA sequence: TGTGCCAGCAGCGTAGGACTAGCGGGAGACTACAATGAGCAGTTCTTC.

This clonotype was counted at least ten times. The CDR3 bases are TGCGCCAGCAGCTTGGTCGGGGATGGCGGGGAGCTGTTTTTT. Protein: CASSLVGDGGELFF. This rearrangement joins TRBV5-1 to TRBJ2-2; possibly TRBD2 for D (5 bases). This CDR3 is built from 14 residues. CDR1 is SGHRS, CDR2 YFSETQ, per germline. With 0 bases removed from V and 7 bases from J, the gap between germline ends came to 10 bases. Supplemented by reference TRBV5-1 and TRBJ2-2, the full variable domain reads KAGVTQTPRYLIKTRGQQVTLSCSPISGHRSVSWYQQTPGQGLQFLFEYFSETQRNKGNFPGRFSGRQFSNSRSEMNVSTLELGDSALYLCASSLVGDGGELFFGEGSRLTVL.

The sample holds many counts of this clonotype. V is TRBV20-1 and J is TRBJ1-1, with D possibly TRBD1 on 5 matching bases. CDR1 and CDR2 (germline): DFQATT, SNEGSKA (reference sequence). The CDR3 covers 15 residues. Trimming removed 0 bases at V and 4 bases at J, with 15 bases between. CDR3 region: CSARDSGRVSTEAFF. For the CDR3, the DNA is TGCAGTGCTAGAGATTCGGGCAGGGTGAGCACTGAAGCTTTCTTT.

CDR3 sequence: CASSLRVQYNEQFF. The CDR3 nucleotides read TGTGCCAGCAGTTTGCGGGTACAGTACAATGAGCAGTTCTTC. The chain couples TRBV28 to TRBJ2-1; TRBD2 might be the D (5 bases). This CDR3 has 14 residues. V lost 3 bases and J lost 4, with 10 bases in between. Germline CDR1 reads MDHEN; CDR2 reads SYDVKM.

The DNA for the CDR3 is TGCAGCGCTAGAGGCGGAAGGTACCAAGAGACCCAGTACTTC. Translation gives CSARGGRYQETQYF. J is TRBJ2-5 and V is TRBV29-1; no definite D call. Trimming pared 7 bases from V and 0 bases from J, leaving 15 bases between. From germline, CDR1 is SQVTM and CDR2 ANQGSEA. The length of the CDR3 is 14 residues.

CDR3 region: CASSLTRQVGELFF. The CDR3 bases are TGTGCCAGCAGCTTAACCCGACAGGTCGGGGAGCTGTTTTTT. The chain joins TRBV7-7 to TRBJ2-2; a weak D match, TRBD1 (6 bases). This CDR3 spans 14 amino acids. Trimming took 2 bases from V and 7 from J, leaving 11 bases between them. Germline CDR1 and CDR2: SSHAT and FNYEAQ (reference sequence).